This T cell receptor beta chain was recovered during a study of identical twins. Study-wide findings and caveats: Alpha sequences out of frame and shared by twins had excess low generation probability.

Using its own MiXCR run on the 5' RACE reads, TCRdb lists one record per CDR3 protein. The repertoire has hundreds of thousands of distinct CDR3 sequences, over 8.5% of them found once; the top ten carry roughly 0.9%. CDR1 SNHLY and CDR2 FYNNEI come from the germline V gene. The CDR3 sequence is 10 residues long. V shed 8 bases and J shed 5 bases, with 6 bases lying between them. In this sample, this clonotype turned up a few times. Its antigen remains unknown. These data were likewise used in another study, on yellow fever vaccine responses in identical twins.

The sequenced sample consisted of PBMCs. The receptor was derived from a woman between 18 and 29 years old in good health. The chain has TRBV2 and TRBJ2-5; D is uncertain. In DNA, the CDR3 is TGTGCCAGCGTCGGGGAGACCCAGTACTTC. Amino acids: CASVGETQYF.